This T cell receptor (beta chain) emerged from a study of control samples from healthy donors and cancer patients. Germline values: CDR1 SGHVS, CDR2 FNYEAQ. This CDR3 has 13 residues. The V end was cut by 4 bases, the J end by 4 bases, with 10 bases between. Some clones are missing from TCRdb's copy, which holds only in-frame ones; the method was immunoSEQ multiplex PCR. This table holds roughly 170,000 clones, about 91% found once. This chain uses TRBV7-6 with TRBJ1-2; maybe TRBD1 (5 bases). What was sequenced was blood. The receptor's source is a woman aged 40 to 55 in good health. Here the CDR3 DNA reads TGTGCCAGCAGCTCCGGACAATTCTATGGCTACACCTTC. Its translation: CASSSGQFYGYTF.